This T cell receptor (beta chain) emerged from a study of CD8 T cells in ankylosing spondylitis. MiXCR, applied by TCRdb to the 5' RACE reads, yields one record per CDR3 protein. The repertoire has hundreds of thousands of distinct CDR3 sequences, 12% of them found once; the top ten carry just over 0.5%. Points on this clonotype: Its matching antigen is unknown.

Study-wide findings and caveats: Prior literature has documented some motif variants in synovial fluid and blood from reactive arthritis. There was a TCR beta motif, made of several highly homologous variants, that appeared characteristic of ankylosing spondylitis blood.

This CDR3 is built from 15 residues. CDR1 and CDR2 (germline): MDHEN, SYDVKM. Trimming stripped 3 bases from V and 0 bases from J, with 6 bases between. Source material: blood, either unsorted or a sorted T cell fraction (not recorded which). The V and J genes are TRBV28 and TRBJ1-6; D gene ambiguous. This TCR derives from a male donor with ankylosing spondylitis. The CDR3 protein is CASSFFGSYNSPLHF. CDR3 DNA sequence: TGTGCCAGCAGTTTCTTTGGCTCCTATAATTCACCCCTCCACTTT.